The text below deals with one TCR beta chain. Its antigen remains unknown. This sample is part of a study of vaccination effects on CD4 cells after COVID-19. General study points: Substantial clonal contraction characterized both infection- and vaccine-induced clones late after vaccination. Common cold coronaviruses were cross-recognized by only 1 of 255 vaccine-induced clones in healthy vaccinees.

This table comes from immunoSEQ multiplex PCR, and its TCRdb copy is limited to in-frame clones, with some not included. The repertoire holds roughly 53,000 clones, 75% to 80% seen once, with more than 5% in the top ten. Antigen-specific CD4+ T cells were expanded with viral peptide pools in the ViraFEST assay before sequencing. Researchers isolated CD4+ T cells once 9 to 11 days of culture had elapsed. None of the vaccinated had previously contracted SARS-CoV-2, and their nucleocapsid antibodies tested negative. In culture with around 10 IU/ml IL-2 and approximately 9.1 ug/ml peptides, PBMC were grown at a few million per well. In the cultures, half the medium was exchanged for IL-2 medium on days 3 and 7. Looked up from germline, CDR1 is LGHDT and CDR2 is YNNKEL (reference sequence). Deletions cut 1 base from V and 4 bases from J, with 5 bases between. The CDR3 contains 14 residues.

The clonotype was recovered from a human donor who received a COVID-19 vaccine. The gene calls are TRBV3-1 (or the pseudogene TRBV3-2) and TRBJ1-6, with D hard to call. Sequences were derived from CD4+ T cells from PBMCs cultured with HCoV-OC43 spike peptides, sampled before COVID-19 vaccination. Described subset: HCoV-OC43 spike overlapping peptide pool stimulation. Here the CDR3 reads CASSQGRYNSPLHF. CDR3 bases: TGTGCCAGCAGCCAAGGACGGTATAATTCACCCCTCCACTTT.